The entry below describes one T cell receptor beta chain. Using its own MiXCR run on the 5' RACE reads, TCRdb lists one record per CDR3 protein. The sample contains tens of thousands of distinct CDR3 sequences, 3% to 4.5% of which appear only once. This entry comes from a study of early T cells in non-severe SARS-CoV-2 infection. V lost 2 bases, J lost 6 bases, and 8 bases stayed unmatched. CDR1 is SGHDT and CDR2 is YYEEEE in the germline V gene. The CDR3 extends over 14 amino acids. The rearrangement uses TRBV5-6 and TRBJ2-7; 7 positions agree with TRBD1. Material for sequencing was whole blood. This TCR was sampled from an adult who was a healthcare worker with PCR-confirmed SARS-CoV-2 infection or an uninfected control (not recorded which). CDR3 protein: CASSFPGTEVEQYV. In nucleotides, the CDR3 is TGTGCCAGCAGCTTCCCCGGGACAGAGGTCGAGCAGTACGTC.